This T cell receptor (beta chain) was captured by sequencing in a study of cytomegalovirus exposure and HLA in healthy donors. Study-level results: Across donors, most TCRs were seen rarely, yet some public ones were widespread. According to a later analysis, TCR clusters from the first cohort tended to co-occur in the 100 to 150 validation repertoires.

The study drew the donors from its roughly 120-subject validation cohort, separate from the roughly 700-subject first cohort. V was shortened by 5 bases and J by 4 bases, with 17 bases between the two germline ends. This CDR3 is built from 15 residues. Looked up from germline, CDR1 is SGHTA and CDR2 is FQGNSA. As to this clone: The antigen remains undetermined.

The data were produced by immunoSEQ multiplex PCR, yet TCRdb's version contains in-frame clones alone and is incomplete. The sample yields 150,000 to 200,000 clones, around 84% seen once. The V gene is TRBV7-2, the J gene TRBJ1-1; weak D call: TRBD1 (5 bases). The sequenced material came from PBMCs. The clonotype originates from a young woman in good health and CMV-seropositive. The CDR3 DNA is TGTGCCAGCAGCCCCGCTGTCCGAACAGGCACTGAAGCTTTCTTT. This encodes CASSPAVRTGTEAFF.